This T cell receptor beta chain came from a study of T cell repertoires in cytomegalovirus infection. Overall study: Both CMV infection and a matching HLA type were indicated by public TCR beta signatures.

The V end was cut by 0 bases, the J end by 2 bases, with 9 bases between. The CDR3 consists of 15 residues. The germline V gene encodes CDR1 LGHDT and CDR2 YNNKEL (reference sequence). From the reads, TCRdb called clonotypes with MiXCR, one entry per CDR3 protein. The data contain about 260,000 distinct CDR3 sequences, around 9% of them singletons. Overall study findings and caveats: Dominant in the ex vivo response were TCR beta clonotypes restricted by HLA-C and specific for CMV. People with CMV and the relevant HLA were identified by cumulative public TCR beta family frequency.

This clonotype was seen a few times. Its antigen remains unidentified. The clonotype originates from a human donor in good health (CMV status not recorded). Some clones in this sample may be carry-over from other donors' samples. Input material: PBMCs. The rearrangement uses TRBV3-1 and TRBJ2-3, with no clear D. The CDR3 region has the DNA TGTGCCAGCAGCCAAGAGGTGGGGATCACAGATACGCAGTATTTT. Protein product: CASSQEVGITDTQYF.